The present T cell receptor beta chain was sequenced within a study of blood T cells in healthy people across ages. A second about 7 to 12 cycle PCR used barcoded and J-beta primers. Each single sample gave us at least 3 million CDR3-containing paired-end reads. TCRdb reprocessed the 5' RACE reads with MiXCR, giving one entry per CDR3 protein. Of about 1.6 million distinct CDR3 sequences in the sample, 30% to 35% were seen once. This clonotype turned up a few times. The sequence was collected from a young woman in good health. Sample: blood.

CDR3 nucleotides: TGTGCCAGCAGCCACGATAGCGGGAGTGGGCCCTCTGGGGCCAACGTCCTGACTTTC. It is translated as CASSHDSGSGPSGANVLTF. V usage is TRBV3-1 and J usage is TRBJ2-6; 9 nucleotides align to TRBD2. V was pared by 3 bases and J by 0 bases, with 9 bases of the junction left unmatched. The CDR3 consists of 19 residues. CDR1 LGHDT and CDR2 YNNKEL come from the germline V gene (reference sequence). Variable domain in full (rest from reference TRBV3-1 and TRBJ2-6): DTAVSQTPKYLVTQMGNDKSIKCEQNLGHDTMYWYKQDSKKFLKIMFSYNNKELIINETVPNRFSPKSPDKAHLNLHINSLELGDSAVYFCASSHDSGSGPSGANVLTFGAGSRLTVL.